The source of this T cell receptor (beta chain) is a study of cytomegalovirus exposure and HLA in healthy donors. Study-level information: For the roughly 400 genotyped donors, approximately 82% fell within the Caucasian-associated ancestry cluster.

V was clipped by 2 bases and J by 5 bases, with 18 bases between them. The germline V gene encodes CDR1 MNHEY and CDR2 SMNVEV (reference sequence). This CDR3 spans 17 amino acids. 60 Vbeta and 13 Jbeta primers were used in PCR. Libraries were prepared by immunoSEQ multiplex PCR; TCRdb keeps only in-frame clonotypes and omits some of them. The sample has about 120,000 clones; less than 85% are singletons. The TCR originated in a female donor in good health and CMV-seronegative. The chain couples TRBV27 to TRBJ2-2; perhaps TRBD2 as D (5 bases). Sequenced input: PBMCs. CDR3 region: CASSLGSGLARTGELFF. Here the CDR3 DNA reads TGTGCCAGCAGTTTAGGCAGCGGACTGGCGAGGACCGGGGAGCTGTTTTTT.